The 27 T cell receptor beta chains presented below share a single source sample, sequenced in a study of neurological immune-mediated disorders. TCRdb ran MiXCR on the 5' RACE reads and lists one entry per CDR3 protein. This sample has about 76,000 distinct CDR3 sequences; 15% to 20% occur once, and the top ten carry less than 20%. Sequenced input: PBMCs. Receptors originate from a middle-aged woman in good health.

This clonotype was counted at least ten times. This chain links TRBV9 with TRBJ1-2, with TRBD1 identical over 7 bases. This CDR3 comprises 14 residues. Germline lookup yields CDR1 SGDLS and CDR2 YYNGEE. Trimming took 4 bases from V and 3 from J; bases not matched to a gene: 6. The CDR3 reads CASSPQTGDYGYTF. The CDR3 DNA reads TGTGCCAGCAGCCCCCAAACAGGGGACTATGGCTACACCTTC.

This clonotype appeared many times. The chain combines TRBV7-2 with TRBJ1-1; unclear D gene. The length of the CDR3 is 12 residues. CDR1 SGHTA and CDR2 FQGNSA come from the germline V gene. Trimming took 5 bases from V and 9 from J, leaving 13 bases between them. The CDR3 DNA reads TGTGCCAGCAGCAAATCGCGGATGCAAGCTTTCTTT. Protein sequence: CASSKSRMQAFF.

This clonotype has ten or more counts. The chain couples TRBV6-6 to TRBJ1-4, with 9 bases fitting TRBD1. CDR3 length: 15 amino acids. J gave up 8 bases and V 2 bases, and 6 bases lay outside the gene matches. Germline V gene sequence: CDR1 MNHNY, CDR2 SVGAGI (reference sequence). CDR3 DNA sequence: TGTGCCAGCAGTTACACCGGGACAGGGAAGGAAAAACTGTTTTTT. This codes for CASSYTGTGKEKLFF.

This clonotype was seen many times. The chain joins TRBV20-1 to TRBJ2-1, with 13 bases lining up with TRBD2. Per germline, CDR1 DFQATT and CDR2 SNEGSKA (reference sequence). The CDR3 has 15 residues. V lost 1 base and J lost 7; bases outside the gene matches: 4. CDR3 DNA sequence: TGCAGTGCTAGAGTTAGGACTAGCGGGGGAAATGAGCAGTTCTTC. This encodes CSARVRTSGGNEQFF.

This clonotype was counted many times. The gene calls are TRBV30 and TRBJ2-7; 7 nucleotides agree with TRBD1. There are 11 residues in the CDR3. Trimming removed 2 bases from V and 12 bases from J; junction bases left unmatched: 7. CDR1 is GTSNPN, CDR2 SVGIG, per germline (reference sequence). The CDR3 nucleotides read TGTGCCTGGAGTACAAACAGGGGTCCGTACTTC. It codes for CAWSTNRGPYF. The complete variable domain, with remaining parts taken from reference TRBV30 and TRBJ2-7, reads SQTIHQWPATLVQPVGSPLSLECTVEGTSNPNLYWYRQAAGRGLQLLFYSVGIGQISSEVPQNLSASRPQDRQFILSSKKLLLSDSGFYLCAWSTNRGPYFGPGTRLTVT.

This clonotype was observed a single time. A junction boundary mismatches the germline segment, possibly from a read error. The chain has TRBV9 and TRBJ1-5; tentatively, D is TRBD1 (6 bases). The CDR3 contains 14 residues. Germline values: CDR1 SGDLS, CDR2 YYNGEE. The CDR3 reads CASSGGHLNQTQHF. Written as DNA, the CDR3 is TGTGCCAGCAGCGGGGGACATCTGAATCAGACCCAGCATTTT.

By frequency in the sample, this clonotype is large (0.1 to 1%). The genes are TRBV4-3 and TRBJ2-1, with D perhaps TRBD2 (6 bases). CDR1 and CDR2 (germline): LGHNA, YSLEER. V was shortened by 0 bases and J by 3 bases, with 15 bases between the two germline ends. The CDR3 runs to 17 residues. The chain's CDR3 is CASSQDYSGSIYNEQFF. The CDR3 region has the DNA TGCGCCAGCAGCCAAGATTATAGCGGTAGCATCTACAATGAGCAGTTCTTC.

This clonotype was observed at least ten times. The chain combines TRBV7-8 with TRBJ1-6; D gene ambiguous. CDR3 length equals 14 residues. V lost 1 base, J lost 9 bases, and 10 bases lay in between. From germline, CDR1 is SGHVS and CDR2 FQNEAQ. CDR3 coding DNA: TGTGCCAGCAGCTTAGTGGACCTTGGTTCACCCCTCCACTTT. The encoded protein is CASSLVDLGSPLHF. Using reference TRBV7-8 and TRBJ1-6 for the parts outside the CDR3, the full variable domain is GAGVSQSPRYKVAKRGQDVALRCDPISGHVSLFWYQQALGQGPEFLTYFQNEAQLDKSGLPSDRFFAERPEGSVSTLKIQRTQQEDSAVYLCASSLVDLGSPLHFGNGTRLTVT.

This clonotype was picked up many times. V usage is TRBV7-3 and J usage is TRBJ2-3; 12 bases agree with TRBD1. Germline V gene data show CDR1 as SGHTA and CDR2 as FQGTGA. This CDR3 is 17 amino acids long. V lost 3 bases and J lost 2; bases outside the gene matches: 6. The CDR3 is CASSLGTGGPYTDTQYF. The CDR3 DNA reads as TGTGCCAGCAGCTTGGGGACAGGGGGCCCCTACACAGATACGCAGTATTTT.

This clonotype turned up a few times. CDR3 loop: CASSIVKRGNNEQFF. Written as DNA, the CDR3 is TGTGCCAGTAGTATAGTCAAGCGGGGGAACAATGAGCAGTTCTTC. The chain carries TRBV19 and TRBJ2-1; 8 nucleotides line up with TRBD2. The CDR3 runs 15 residues. Germline CDR1 reads LNHDA; CDR2 reads SQIVND (reference sequence). V was pared by 1 base and J by 5 bases, with 4 bases of the junction left unmatched.

This clonotype occurred many times. This sequence joins TRBV7-3 and TRBJ2-1; 9 bases map to TRBD2. V dropped 2 bases and J dropped 7; count of bases not matched to a gene: 6. The CDR3 covers 15 residues. CDR1 is SGHTA, CDR2 FQGTGA, per germline. CDR3 loop: CASSLYASGENEQFF. CDR3 DNA sequence: TGTGCCAGCAGCTTATATGCTAGCGGGGAAAATGAGCAGTTCTTC. The variable domain in full, with the rest retrieved from reference TRBV7-3 and TRBJ2-1, is GAGVSQTPSNKVTEKGKYVELRCDPISGHTALYWYRQSLGQGPEFLIYFQGTGAADDSGLPNDRFFAVRPEGSVSTLKIQRTERGDSAVYLCASSLYASGENEQFFGPGTRLTVL.

V is TRBV3-1 and J is TRBJ1-1; D unresolved. The CDR3 covers 13 residues. CDR1 is LGHDT and CDR2 is YNNKEL in the germline V gene (reference sequence). Trimming removed 0 bases from V and 1 base from J, with 3 bases in between. CDR3 sequence: CASSQDANTEAFF. The CDR3 nucleotides read TGTGCCAGCAGCCAAGATGCGAACACTGAAGCTTTCTTT.

This clonotype was seen a few times. V is TRBV5-1 and J is TRBJ2-5, with TRBD2 matching 13 bases. J lost 3 bases, V lost 4 bases, and 12 bases had no gene match. The germline gives CDR1 SGHRS, CDR2 YFSETQ. CDR3 length: 18 residues. The CDR3: CASSPEPGLAGPKETQYF. The CDR3 DNA reads TGCGCCAGCAGCCCCGAGCCGGGACTAGCGGGGCCCAAAGAGACCCAGTACTTC.

At least ten counts were recorded for this clonotype. V gene TRBV7-2 combines with J gene TRBJ1-3; D may be TRBD1 (5 bases). Trimming took off 5 bases at V and 0 bases at J, with 14 bases between the two ends. This CDR3 has 16 amino acids. Germline V gene data show CDR1 as SGHTA and CDR2 as FQGNSA. This CDR3 reads CASSLRHDSSGNTIYF. For the CDR3, the DNA is TGTGCCAGCAGCCTAAGACACGACAGCTCTGGAAACACCATATATTTT.

Ten or more counts support this clonotype. The chain joins TRBV5-1 to TRBJ2-1; TRBD1 matches at 7 bases. The CDR3 length is 13 residues. Trimming at V came to 4 bases and at J to 9 bases, leaving 7 bases not matched to a gene. The germline gives CDR1 SGHRS, CDR2 YFSETQ. The CDR3: CASSPGQRSEQFF. The CDR3 coding sequence is TGCGCCAGCAGCCCGGGACAGCGCTCTGAGCAGTTCTTC.

About this clonotype: At one end the junction does not follow the germline gene, possibly because of a read error. The V gene is TRBV18, the J gene TRBJ2-3; D not certain. The CDR3 length is 16 residues. In germline, CDR1 is KGHSH, CDR2 LQKENI. The CDR3 here is CASSPLAPARADSQYF. DNA for the CDR3: TGTGCCAGCTCACCACTCGCTCCCGCACGCGCAGATTCGCAGTATTTT. The full variable domain, its missing parts supplied by reference TRBV18 and TRBJ2-3, is NAGVMQNPRHLVRRRGQEARLRCSPMKGHSHVYWYRQLPEEGLKFMVYLQKENIIDESGMPKERFSAEFPKEGPSILRIQQVVRGDSAAYFCASSPLAPARADSQYFGPGTRLTVL.

The genes are TRBV7-2 and TRBJ1-2; no clear D gene. The length of the CDR3 is 13 residues. Germline V gene data show CDR1 as SGHTA and CDR2 as FQGNSA. Trimming took off 5 bases at V and 3 bases at J, with 10 bases between the two ends. CDR3 coding DNA: TGTGCCAGCAGCCCGCCGGGGTACTATGGCTACACCTTC. It is translated as CASSPPGYYGYTF.

This clonotype occurred many times. This chain uses TRBV5-6 with TRBJ2-7, with 7 nucleotides matching TRBD2. With 0 bases clipped from V and 3 bases from J, the junction kept 6 bases outside the gene matches. The CDR3 has 15 amino acids. Germline CDR1 and CDR2: SGHDT and YYEEEE. The CDR3 sequence is CASSLGASGYYEQYF. The CDR3 region has the DNA TGTGCCAGCAGCTTGGGTGCTAGCGGCTACTACGAGCAGTACTTC.

This clonotype occurred many times. V is TRBV20-1 and J is TRBJ2-3, with 9 bases fitting TRBD1. The CDR3 spans 15 residues. J was trimmed by 1 base and V by 6 bases; bases with no gene match: 8. Germline loops: CDR1 DFQATT, CDR2 SNEGSKA (reference sequence). The CDR3 coding sequence is TGCAGTGCCCTAACCGGGGACAGGGGCACAGATACGCAGTATTTT. Encoded protein: CSALTGDRGTDTQYF.

This clonotype was recorded many times. J is TRBJ2-1 and V is TRBV25-1; unclear D gene. The CDR3 spans 14 residues. CDR1 MGHDK and CDR2 SYGVNS come from the germline V gene. V gave up 8 bases and J gave up 7 bases, with 18 bases separating them. The CDR3 coding sequence is TGTGCCAGCCGCCCCTCCACAATAGGGAATGAGCAGTTCTTC. This codes for CASRPSTIGNEQFF.

This clonotype was seen a single time. A much larger clone sits a single nucleotide away, making a read error possible. This chain links TRBV5-1 with TRBJ2-1; a weak D match, TRBD1 (5 bases). This CDR3 is built from 17 residues. Looked up from germline, CDR1 is SGHRS and CDR2 is YFSETQ. V shed 4 bases and J shed 6 bases, with 23 bases lying between them. CDR3 region: CASSHLGWSDTCNEQFF. The CDR3 nucleotides are TGCGCCAGCAGCCACCTAGGGTGGTCGGACACCTGCAATGAGCAGTTCTTC.

This clonotype was recorded at least ten times. This sequence joins TRBV5-1 and TRBJ2-5; D not certain. CDR3 length equals 13 residues. The ends were cut back, 2 bases at V and 2 bases at J, with 7 bases in the middle. In germline, CDR1 is SGHRS, CDR2 YFSETQ. For the CDR3, the DNA is TGCGCCAGCAGCTTAATACCTCAAGAGACCCAGTACTTC. Residues: CASSLIPQETQYF. The full variable domain, rest sourced from reference TRBV5-1 and TRBJ2-5, is KAGVTQTPRYLIKTRGQQVTLSCSPISGHRSVSWYQQTPGQGLQFLFEYFSETQRNKGNFPGRFSGRQFSNSRSEMNVSTLELGDSALYLCASSLIPQETQYFGPGTRLLVL.

Note on this clonotype: This clone may be a read error of a much larger clone one base away. The chain couples TRBV5-5 to TRBJ1-6, with D possibly TRBD1 on 5 matching bases. Germline V gives CDR1 SGHKS, CDR2 YYEKEE (reference sequence). This CDR3 comprises 14 residues. The V and J ends lost 4 bases and 11 bases respectively, with 16 bases between them. CDR3 sequence reads: CASSLGLADPPLHF. The CDR3 DNA is TGTGCCAGCAGCCTGGGGCTCGCAGATCCACCCCTCCACTTT.

This clonotype was observed at least ten times. This sequence joins TRBV20-1 and TRBJ2-1; 8 bases fit TRBD2. Per germline, CDR1 DFQATT and CDR2 SNEGSKA (reference sequence). The CDR3 is 16 residues long. The ends lost 0 bases at V and 7 bases at J; junction bases unmatched: 11. The CDR3 loop reads CSARDWAPGGMNEQFF. As DNA, the CDR3 is TGCAGTGCTAGAGATTGGGCACCGGGGGGGATGAATGAGCAGTTCTTC.

This clonotype was seen a few times. This chain links TRBV29-1 with TRBJ2-5, with 11 bases lining up with TRBD2. The germline V gene encodes CDR1 SQVTM and CDR2 ANQGSEA. The CDR3 spans 13 residues. With V trimmed by 7 bases and J by 2 bases, 3 bases remained unmatched. CDR3 sequence reads: CSGVAGGQETQYF. The CDR3 nucleotides are TGCAGCGGCGTAGCGGGGGGGCAAGAGACCCAGTACTTC.

This clonotype was counted ten times or more. V is TRBV20-1 and J is TRBJ2-2; no clear D gene. The CDR3 runs to 11 residues. From germline, CDR1 is DFQATT and CDR2 SNEGSKA (reference sequence). Between the trimmed V and J ends, which lost 6 bases and 4 bases, there was a span of 6 bases. Written as DNA, the CDR3 is TGCAGTGCCCCCCGCACCGGGGAGCTGTTTTTT. Translation: CSAPRTGELFF.

This clonotype was counted only a few times. The chain is built from TRBV25-1 and TRBJ1-2, with a weak D call TRBD1 (5 bases). The CDR3 extends over 16 amino acids. V dropped 1 base and J dropped 4 bases, with 16 bases sitting between them. The V gene's germline CDR1 is MGHDK and CDR2 SYGVNS. CDR3 sequence reads: CASSESTPTDGYGYTF. The CDR3 bases are TGTGCCAGCAGTGAATCTACCCCGACAGACGGCTATGGCTACACCTTC.